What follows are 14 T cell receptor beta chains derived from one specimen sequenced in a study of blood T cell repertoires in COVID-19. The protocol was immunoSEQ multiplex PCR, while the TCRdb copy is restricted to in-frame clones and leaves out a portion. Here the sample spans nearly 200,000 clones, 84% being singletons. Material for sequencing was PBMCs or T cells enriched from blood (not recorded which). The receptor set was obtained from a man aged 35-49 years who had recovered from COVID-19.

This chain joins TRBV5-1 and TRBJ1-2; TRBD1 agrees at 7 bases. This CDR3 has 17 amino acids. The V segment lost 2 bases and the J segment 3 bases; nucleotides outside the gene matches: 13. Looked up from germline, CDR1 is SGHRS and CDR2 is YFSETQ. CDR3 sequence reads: CASSFRSARQGDYGYTF. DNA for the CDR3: TGCGCCAGCAGCTTTCGTTCTGCGAGACAGGGAGACTATGGCTACACCTTC.

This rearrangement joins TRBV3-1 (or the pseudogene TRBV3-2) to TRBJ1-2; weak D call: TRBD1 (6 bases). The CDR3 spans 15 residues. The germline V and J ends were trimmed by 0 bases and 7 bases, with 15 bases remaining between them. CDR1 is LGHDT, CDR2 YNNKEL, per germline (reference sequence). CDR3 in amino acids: CASSQDPLGASGYTF. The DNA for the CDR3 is TGTGCCAGCAGCCAAGATCCGTTGGGGGCTAGTGGCTACACCTTC.

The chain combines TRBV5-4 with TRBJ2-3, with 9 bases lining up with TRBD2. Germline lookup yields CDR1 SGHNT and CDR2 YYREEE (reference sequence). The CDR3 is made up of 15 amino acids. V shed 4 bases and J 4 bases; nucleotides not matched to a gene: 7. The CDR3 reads CASSRGGAFSDTQYF. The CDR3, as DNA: TGTGCCAGCAGCCGCGGGGGGGCTTTCTCAGATACGCAGTATTTT. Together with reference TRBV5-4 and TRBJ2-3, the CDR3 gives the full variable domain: ETGVTQSPTHLIKTRGQQVTLRCSSQSGHNTVSWYQQALGQGPQFIFQYYREEENGRGNFPPRFSGLQFPNYSSELNVNALELDDSALYLCASSRGGAFSDTQYFGPGTRLTVL.

The CDR3 DNA sequence: TGTGCCAGCAGGGTACAGGGTTTATCCTCCTACAATGAGCAGTTCTTC. It specifies CASRVQGLSSYNEQFF. V and J are TRBV5-6 and TRBJ2-1; possibly TRBD1 for D (6 bases). This CDR3 has 16 amino acids. V lost 5 bases to trimming and J lost 0 bases, with 15 bases between them. From germline, CDR1 is SGHDT and CDR2 YYEEEE. Supplemented by reference TRBV5-6 and TRBJ2-1, the full variable domain reads DAGVTQSPTHLIKTRGQQVTLRCSPKSGHDTVSWYQQALGQGPQFIFQYYEEEERQRGNFPDRFSGHQFPNYSSELNVNALLLGDSALYLCASRVQGLSSYNEQFFGPGTRLTVL.

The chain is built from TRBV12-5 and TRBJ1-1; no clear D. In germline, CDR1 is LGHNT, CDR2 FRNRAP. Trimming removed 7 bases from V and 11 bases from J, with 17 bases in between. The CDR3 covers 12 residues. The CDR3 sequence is CASATRSGEAFF. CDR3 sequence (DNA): TGTGCTAGTGCCACGAGGAGCGGGGAGGCTTTCTTT. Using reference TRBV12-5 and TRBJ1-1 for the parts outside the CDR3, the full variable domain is DARVTQTPRHKVTEMGQEVTMRCQPILGHNTVFWYRQTMMQGLELLAYFRNRAPLDDSGMPKDRFSAEMPDATLATLKIQPSEPRDSAVYFCASATRSGEAFFGQGTRLTVV.

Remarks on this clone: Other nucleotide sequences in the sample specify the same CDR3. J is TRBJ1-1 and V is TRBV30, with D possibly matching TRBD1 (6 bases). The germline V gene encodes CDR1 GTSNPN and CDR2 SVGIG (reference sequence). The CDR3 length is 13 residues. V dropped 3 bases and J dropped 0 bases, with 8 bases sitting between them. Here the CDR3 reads CAWSTGMNTEAFF. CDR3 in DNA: TGTGCCTGGAGCACAGGGATGAACACTGAAGCTTTCTTT.

The CDR3 DNA follows: TGTGCCAGCAGCTCAGGCTACAATGAGCAGTTCTTC. As protein: CASSSGYNEQFF. The rearrangement joins TRBV7-6 to TRBJ2-1; D call uncertain. V lost 4 bases, J lost 3 bases, and 4 bases lay in between. Per the germline V gene, CDR1 is SGHVS and CDR2 is FNYEAQ. This CDR3 region has 12 residues.

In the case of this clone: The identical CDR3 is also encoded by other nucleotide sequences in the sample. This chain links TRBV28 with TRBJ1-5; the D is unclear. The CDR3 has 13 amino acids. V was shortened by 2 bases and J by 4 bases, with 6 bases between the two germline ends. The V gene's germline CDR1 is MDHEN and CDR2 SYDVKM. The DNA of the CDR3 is TGTGCCAGCAGTTTACCGGGTAATCAGCCCCAGCATTTT. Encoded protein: CASSLPGNQPQHF.

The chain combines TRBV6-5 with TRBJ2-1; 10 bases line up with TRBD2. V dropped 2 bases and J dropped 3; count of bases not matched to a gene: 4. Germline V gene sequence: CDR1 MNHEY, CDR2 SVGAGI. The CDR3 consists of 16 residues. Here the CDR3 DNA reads TGTGCCAGCAGTTACGATAAGCGGGGGGGCTACAATGAGCAGTTCTTC. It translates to CASSYDKRGGYNEQFF.

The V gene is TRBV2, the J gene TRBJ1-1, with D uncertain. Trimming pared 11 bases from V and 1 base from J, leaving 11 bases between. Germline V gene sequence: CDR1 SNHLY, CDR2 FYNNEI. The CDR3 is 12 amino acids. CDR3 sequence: CAAGLWNTEAFF. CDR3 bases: TGTGCCGCTGGACTTTGGAACACTGAAGCTTTCTTT.

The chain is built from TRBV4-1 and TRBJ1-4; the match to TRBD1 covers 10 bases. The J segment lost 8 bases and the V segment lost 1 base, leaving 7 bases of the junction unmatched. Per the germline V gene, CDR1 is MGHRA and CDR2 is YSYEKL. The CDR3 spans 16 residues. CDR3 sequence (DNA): TGCGCCAGCAGCCAAGTTCTAGTGGACAGGGGGGAAAAACTGTTTTTT. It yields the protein CASSQVLVDRGEKLFF.

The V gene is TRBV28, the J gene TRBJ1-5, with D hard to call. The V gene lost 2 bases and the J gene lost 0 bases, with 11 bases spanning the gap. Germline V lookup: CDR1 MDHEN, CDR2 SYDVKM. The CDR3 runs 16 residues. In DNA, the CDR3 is TGTGCCAGCAGTTTAATATCGGGTTATAGCAATCAGCCCCAGCATTTT. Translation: CASSLISGYSNQPQHF.

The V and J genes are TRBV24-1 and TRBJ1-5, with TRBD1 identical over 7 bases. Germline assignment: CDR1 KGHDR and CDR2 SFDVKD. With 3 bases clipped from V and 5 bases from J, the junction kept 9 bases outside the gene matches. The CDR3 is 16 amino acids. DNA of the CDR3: TGTGCCACCAGTGATCGGAGGCAGGGGGTAGATCAGCCCCAGCATTTT. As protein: CATSDRRQGVDQPQHF.

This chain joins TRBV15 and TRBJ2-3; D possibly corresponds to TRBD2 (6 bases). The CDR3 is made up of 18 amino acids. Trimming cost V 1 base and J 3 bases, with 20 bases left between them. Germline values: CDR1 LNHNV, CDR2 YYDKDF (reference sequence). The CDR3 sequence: CATSRGAMGGVGTDTQYF. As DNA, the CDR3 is TGTGCCACCAGCAGAGGGGCCATGGGGGGAGTGGGGACAGATACGCAGTATTTT.